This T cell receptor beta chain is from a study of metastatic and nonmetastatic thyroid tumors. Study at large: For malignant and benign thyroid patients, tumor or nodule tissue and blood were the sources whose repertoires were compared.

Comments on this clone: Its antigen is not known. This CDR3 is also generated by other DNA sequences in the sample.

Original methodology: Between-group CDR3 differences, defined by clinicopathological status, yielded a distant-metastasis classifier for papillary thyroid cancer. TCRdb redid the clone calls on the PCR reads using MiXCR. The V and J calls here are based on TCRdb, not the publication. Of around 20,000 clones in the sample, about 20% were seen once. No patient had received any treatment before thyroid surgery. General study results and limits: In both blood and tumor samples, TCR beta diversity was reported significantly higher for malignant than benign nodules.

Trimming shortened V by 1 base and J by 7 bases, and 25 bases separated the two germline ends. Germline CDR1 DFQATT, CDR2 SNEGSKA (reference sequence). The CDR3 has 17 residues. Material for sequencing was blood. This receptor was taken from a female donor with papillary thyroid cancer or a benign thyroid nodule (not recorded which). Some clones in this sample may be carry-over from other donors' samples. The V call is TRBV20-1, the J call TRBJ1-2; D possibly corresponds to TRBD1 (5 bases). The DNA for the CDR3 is TGCAGTGCTAGAGCGGAGAAGATTGGGGGTCGCGCTGTTGGCTACACCTTC. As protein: CSARAEKIGGRAVGYTF.